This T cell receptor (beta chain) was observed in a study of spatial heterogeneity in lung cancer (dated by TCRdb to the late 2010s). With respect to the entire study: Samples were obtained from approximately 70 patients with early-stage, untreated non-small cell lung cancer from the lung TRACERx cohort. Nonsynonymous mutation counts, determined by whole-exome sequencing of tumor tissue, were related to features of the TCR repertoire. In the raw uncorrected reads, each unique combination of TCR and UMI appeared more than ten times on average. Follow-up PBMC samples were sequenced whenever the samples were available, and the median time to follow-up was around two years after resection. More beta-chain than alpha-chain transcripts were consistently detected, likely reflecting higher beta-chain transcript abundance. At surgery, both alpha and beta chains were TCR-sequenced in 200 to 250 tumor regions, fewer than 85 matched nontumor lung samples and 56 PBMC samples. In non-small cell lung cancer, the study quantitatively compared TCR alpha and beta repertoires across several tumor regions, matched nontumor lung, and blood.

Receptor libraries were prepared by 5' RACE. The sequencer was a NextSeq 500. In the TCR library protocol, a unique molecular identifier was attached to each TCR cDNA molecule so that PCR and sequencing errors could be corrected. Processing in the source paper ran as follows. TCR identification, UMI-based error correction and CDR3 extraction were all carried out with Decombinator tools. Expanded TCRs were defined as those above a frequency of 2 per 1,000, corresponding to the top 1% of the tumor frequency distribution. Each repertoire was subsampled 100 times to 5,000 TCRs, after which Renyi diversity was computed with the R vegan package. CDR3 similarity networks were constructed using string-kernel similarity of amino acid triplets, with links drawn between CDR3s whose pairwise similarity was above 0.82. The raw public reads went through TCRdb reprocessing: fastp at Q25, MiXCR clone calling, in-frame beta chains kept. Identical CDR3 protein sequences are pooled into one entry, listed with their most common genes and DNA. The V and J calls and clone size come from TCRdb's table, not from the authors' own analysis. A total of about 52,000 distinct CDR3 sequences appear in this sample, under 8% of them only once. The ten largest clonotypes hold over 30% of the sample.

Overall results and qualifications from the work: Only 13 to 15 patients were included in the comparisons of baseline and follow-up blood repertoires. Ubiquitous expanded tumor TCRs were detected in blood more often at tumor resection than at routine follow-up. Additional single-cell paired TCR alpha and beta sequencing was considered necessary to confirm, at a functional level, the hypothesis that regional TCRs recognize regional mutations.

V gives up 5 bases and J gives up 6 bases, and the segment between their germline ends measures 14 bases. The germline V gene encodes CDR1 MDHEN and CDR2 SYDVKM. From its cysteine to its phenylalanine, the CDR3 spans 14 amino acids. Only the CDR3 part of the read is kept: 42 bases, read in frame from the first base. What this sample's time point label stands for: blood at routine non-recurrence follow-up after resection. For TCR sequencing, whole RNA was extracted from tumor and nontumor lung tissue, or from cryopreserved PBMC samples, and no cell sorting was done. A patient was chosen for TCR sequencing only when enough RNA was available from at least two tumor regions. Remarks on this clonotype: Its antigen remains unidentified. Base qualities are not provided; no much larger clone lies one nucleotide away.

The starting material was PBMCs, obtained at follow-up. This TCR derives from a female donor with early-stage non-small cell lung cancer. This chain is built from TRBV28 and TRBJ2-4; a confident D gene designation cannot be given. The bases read TGTGCCAGCAGTCCCCCCGAGATTTCAAACATTCAGTACTTC. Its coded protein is CASSPPEISNIQYF.